This T cell receptor (beta chain) was identified in a study of blood T cell repertoires in COVID-19. For the study at large: The study drew acute and convalescent COVID-19 samples from the United States, Italy and Spain.

This CDR3 has 14 amino acids. Followed over time, Seattle patients had been enrolled while infection was active. Authors' data handling: Reference gene primer amplification yielded estimated nucleated cell counts. Data came from immunoSEQ multiplex PCR; TCRdb stores just in-frame clones and leaves some out. V, J and clone size were drawn from that table, and D and trimming were deduced from the DNA. The sample yields over 100,000 clones, around 90% seen once. The receptor comes from a woman in her 50s with COVID-19, enrolled during active disease. The sample consisted of peripheral blood. This chain connects TRBV21-1 to TRBJ1-5; the tabulated D call, TRBD1, remains unverified against the DNA. TRBV21-1 is a listed pseudogene. The CDR3 nucleotides are TGTGCCAGCAGCAAAACAGGGGTAAGGCAGCCCCAGCATTTT. It translates to CASSKTGVRQPQHF.